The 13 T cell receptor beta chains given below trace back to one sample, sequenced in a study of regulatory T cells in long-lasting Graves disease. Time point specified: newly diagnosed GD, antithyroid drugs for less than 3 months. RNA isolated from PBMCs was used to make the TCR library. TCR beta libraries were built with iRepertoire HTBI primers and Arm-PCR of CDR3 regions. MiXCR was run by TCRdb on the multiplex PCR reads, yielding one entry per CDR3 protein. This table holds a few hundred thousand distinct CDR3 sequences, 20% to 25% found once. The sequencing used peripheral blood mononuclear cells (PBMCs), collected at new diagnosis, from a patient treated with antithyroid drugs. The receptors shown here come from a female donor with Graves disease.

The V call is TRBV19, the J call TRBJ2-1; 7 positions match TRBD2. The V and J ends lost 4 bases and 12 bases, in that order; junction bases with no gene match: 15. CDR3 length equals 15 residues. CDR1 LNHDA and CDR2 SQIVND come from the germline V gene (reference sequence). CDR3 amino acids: CASSTSGGGLTGQFF. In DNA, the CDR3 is TGTGCCAGTAGTACCTCGGGGGGAGGGCTAACGGGGCAGTTCTTC.

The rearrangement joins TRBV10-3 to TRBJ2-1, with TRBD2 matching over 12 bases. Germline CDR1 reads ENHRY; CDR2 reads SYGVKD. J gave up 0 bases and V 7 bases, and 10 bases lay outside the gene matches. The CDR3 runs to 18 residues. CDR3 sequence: CAINNPGTSGLSYNEQFF. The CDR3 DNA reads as TGTGCCATCAATAACCCCGGGACTAGCGGGCTCTCCTACAATGAGCAGTTCTTC.

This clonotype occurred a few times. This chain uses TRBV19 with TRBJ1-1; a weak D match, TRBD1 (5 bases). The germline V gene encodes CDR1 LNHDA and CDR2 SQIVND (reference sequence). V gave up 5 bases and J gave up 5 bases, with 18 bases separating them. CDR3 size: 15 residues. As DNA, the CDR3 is TGTGCCAGTAGTCAAGGGTGGGGGGGGAGGACTGAAGCTTTCTTT. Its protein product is CASSQGWGGRTEAFF.

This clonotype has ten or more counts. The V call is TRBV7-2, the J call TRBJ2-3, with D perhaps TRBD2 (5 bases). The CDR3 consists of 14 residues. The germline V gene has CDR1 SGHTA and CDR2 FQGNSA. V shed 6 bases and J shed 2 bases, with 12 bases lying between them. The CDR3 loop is CASSSARNTDTQYF. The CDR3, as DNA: TGTGCCAGCAGTAGCGCCCGGAACACAGATACGCAGTATTTT.

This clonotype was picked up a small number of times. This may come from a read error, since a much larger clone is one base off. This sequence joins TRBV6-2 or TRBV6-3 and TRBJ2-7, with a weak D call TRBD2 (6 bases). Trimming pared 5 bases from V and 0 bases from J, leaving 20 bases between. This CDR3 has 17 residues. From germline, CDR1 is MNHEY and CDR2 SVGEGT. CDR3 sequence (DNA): TGTGCCAGCAGTCGTCCTCGGGGCGGGGTTAGCTCCTACGAGCAGTACTTC. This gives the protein CASSRPRGGVSSYEQYF.

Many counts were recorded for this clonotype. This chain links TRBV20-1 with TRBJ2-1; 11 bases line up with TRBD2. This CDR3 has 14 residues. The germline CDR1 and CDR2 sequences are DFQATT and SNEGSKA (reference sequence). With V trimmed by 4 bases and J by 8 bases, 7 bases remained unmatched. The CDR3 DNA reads TGCAGTGCTAATATACTAGCGGGAGTGGATGAGCAGTTCTTC. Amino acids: CSANILAGVDEQFF.

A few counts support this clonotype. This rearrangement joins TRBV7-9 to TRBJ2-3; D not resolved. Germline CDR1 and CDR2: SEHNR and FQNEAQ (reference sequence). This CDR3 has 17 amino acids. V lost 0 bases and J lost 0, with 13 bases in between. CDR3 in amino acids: CASSLAEAARSTDTQYF. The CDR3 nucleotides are TGTGCCAGCAGCTTAGCAGAGGCGGCTAGAAGCACAGATACGCAGTATTTT.

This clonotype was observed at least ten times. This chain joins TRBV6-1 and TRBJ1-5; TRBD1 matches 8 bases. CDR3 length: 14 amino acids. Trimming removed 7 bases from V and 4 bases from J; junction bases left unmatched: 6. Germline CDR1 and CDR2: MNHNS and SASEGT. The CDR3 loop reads CASTRGLPNQPQHF. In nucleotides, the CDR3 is TGTGCCAGCACCAGGGGGCTACCAAATCAGCCCCAGCATTTT.

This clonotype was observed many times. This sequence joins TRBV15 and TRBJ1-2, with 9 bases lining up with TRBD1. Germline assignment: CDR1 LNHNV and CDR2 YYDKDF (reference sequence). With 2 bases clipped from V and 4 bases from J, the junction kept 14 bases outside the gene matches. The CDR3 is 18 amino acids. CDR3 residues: CATSRYRRDRARVYGYTF. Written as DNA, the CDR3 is TGTGCCACCAGCAGATACCGCCGGGACAGGGCTCGAGTCTATGGCTACACCTTC.

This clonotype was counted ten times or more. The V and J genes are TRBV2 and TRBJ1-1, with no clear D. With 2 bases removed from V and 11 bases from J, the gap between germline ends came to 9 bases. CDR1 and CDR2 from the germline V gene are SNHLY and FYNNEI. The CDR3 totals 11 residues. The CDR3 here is CASSEPPRAFF. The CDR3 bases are TGTGCCAGCAGTGAACCCCCCAGGGCTTTCTTT.

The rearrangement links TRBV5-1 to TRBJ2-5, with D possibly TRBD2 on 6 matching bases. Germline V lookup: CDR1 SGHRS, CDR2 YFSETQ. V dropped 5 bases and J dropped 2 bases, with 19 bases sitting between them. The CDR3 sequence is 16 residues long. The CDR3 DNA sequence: TGCGCCAGCAGGGAGGGTCGCCGCTTCGAACAAGAGACCCAGTACTTC. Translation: CASREGRRFEQETQYF. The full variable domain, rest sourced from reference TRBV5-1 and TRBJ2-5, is KAGVTQTPRYLIKTRGQQVTLSCSPISGHRSVSWYQQTPGQGLQFLFEYFSETQRNKGNFPGRFSGRQFSNSRSEMNVSTLELGDSALYLCASREGRRFEQETQYFGPGTRLLVL.

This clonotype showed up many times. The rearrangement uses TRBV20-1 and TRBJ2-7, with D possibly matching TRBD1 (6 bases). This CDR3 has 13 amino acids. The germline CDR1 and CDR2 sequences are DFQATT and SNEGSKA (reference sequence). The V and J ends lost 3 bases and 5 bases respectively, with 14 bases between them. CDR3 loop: CSARGTGTNEQYF. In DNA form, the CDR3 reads TGCAGTGCTAGGGGGACCGGGACAAACGAGCAGTACTTC.

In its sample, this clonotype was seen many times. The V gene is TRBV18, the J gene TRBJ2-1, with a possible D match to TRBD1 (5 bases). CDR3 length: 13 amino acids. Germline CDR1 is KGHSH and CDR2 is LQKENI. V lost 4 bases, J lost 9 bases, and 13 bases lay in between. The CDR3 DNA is TGTGCCAGCTCACTGGATTGGGGCAGTGAGCAGTTCTTC. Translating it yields CASSLDWGSEQFF.